The 7 T cell receptor beta chains in this list originate from one sample, sequenced in a study of Graves' ophthalmopathy and Graves' hyperthyroidism. The sequenced template was RNA, covering the TCR beta CDR3 region. RT-PCR in the first round used HTBI primers; a second-round multiplex PCR followed. TCRdb independently ran MiXCR on the multiplex PCR reads; one entry per CDR3 protein. The profile shows roughly 400,000 distinct CDR3 sequences, about 17% of them singletons. The specimen sequenced was peripheral blood. Receptors originate from an adult woman with stable Graves' hyperthyroidism.

This clonotype appeared many times. The J gene is TRBJ2-2, the V gene TRBV6-1; TRBD1 agrees at 9 bases. V gave up 7 bases and J gave up 8 bases; unmatched junction bases: 8. The CDR3 runs to 14 residues. CDR1 and CDR2 (germline): MNHNS, SASEGT. Here the CDR3 reads CASNRDRVSGELFF. In nucleotides, the CDR3 is TGTGCCAGCAACCGGGACAGGGTGTCTGGGGAGCTGTTTTTT.

Many counts were recorded for this clonotype. The genes are TRBV5-4 and TRBJ2-5; TRBD1 matches 8 bases. The germline V gene has CDR1 SGHNT and CDR2 YYREEE (reference sequence). Losses at the gene ends were 4 bases for V and 4 bases for J; bases not matched to a gene: 6. This CDR3 region has 14 residues. CDR3 loop: CASSTEDRAETQYF. The CDR3 DNA reads TGTGCCAGCAGCACCGAGGACAGGGCAGAGACCCAGTACTTC.

This clonotype was seen repeatedly, ten times or more. This CDR3 reads CASSAIGFYQETQYF. CDR3 in DNA: TGTGCCAGCAGTGCGATCGGTTTCTATCAAGAGACCCAGTACTTC. The chain couples TRBV2 to TRBJ2-5; D is unclear. Germline V gene sequence: CDR1 SNHLY, CDR2 FYNNEI. Trimming stripped 4 bases from V and 2 bases from J, with 14 bases between. This CDR3 region has 15 residues. Variable domain in full (rest from reference TRBV2 and TRBJ2-5): EPEVTQTPSHQVTQMGQEVILRCVPISNHLYFYWYRQILGQKVEFLVSFYNNEISEKSEIFDDQFSVERPDGSNFTLKIRSTKLEDSAMYFCASSAIGFYQETQYFGPGTRLLVL.

CDR3 region: CASSSYRLERAHEQYF. In nucleotides, the CDR3 is TGTGCCAGCAGCTCCTACCGCTTGGAGCGGGCCCACGAGCAGTACTTC. The rearrangement uses TRBV11-2 and TRBJ2-7; D perhaps matches TRBD2 (6 bases). This CDR3 has 16 amino acids. CDR1 is SGHAT, CDR2 FQNNGV, per germline. The V gene lost 4 bases and the J gene lost 5 bases, with 21 bases spanning the gap.

The chain employs TRBV6-5 and TRBJ2-7; D gene unclear. Germline lookup yields CDR1 MNHEY and CDR2 SVGAGI. The CDR3 runs to 13 residues. Trimming stripped 4 bases from V and 7 bases from J, with 14 bases between. The CDR3 sequence is CASSLRAVGEQYF. The CDR3 DNA sequence: TGTGCCAGCAGTTTAAGGGCCGTCGGGGAGCAGTACTTC.

This clonotype was seen repeatedly, ten times or more. In nucleotides, the CDR3 is TGTGCCAGCAGTACGGGCCTCTACGAGCAGTACTTC. This translates into CASSTGLYEQYF. The rearrangement uses TRBV6-1 and TRBJ2-7, with D hard to call. Trimming pared 5 bases from V and 3 bases from J, leaving 8 bases between. CDR3 size: 12 residues. Germline loops: CDR1 MNHNS, CDR2 SASEGT.

This clonotype was seen many times. The rearrangement uses TRBV9 and TRBJ2-2, with D uncertain. This CDR3 region has 14 residues. The V gene lost 0 bases and the J gene lost 6 bases, with 9 bases spanning the gap. Germline V gives CDR1 SGDLS, CDR2 YYNGEE. CDR3 sequence (DNA): TGTGCCAGCAGCGTAGGGAGTTGGTCCGGGGAGCTGTTTTTT. As protein: CASSVGSWSGELFF.